These 8 T cell receptor beta chains were sequenced from one sample in a study of CD4+ T cells in melanoma (dated by TCRdb to about 2022). Libraries were made using the immunoSEQ multiplex PCR assay. In TCRdb, the immuneACCESS table is reduced to in-frame sequences with V and J assigned. These tables do not hold every clone; where another copy was compared, an unresolved V gene accounts for under half, and the others remain unexplained. This sample is represented by about 21,000 clones; over 75% of them were singletons. Clones ranked in the top ten supply 3.6% of the sample. Sequenced: cells from a culture (not recorded whether cultured in vitro). The receptors shown here come from a human donor with melanoma.

This chain uses TRBV5-1 with TRBJ2-2; D unresolved. Germline values: CDR1 SGHRS, CDR2 YFSETQ. This CDR3 spans 13 amino acids. Trimming took off 4 bases at V and 7 bases at J, with 11 bases between the two ends. For the CDR3, the DNA is TGCGCCAGCAGCGAAGCAGGTAGCGGGGAGCTGTTTTTT. Amino acid sequence: CASSEAGSGELFF.

This clone occurred a few times. The chain employs TRBV6-5 and TRBJ2-3; TRBD2 aligns across 10 bases. This CDR3 spans 15 amino acids. Germline V gene sequence: CDR1 MNHEY, CDR2 SVGAGI. The ends lost 6 bases at V and 4 bases at J; junction bases unmatched: 7. CDR3 in DNA: TGTGCCAGCAGGCCAGCGGGGGGGAAAGCAGATACGCAGTATTTT. Protein product: CASRPAGGKADTQYF.

The chain is built from TRBV7-8 and TRBJ2-1, with D perhaps matching TRBD1 (6 bases). With 1 base removed from V and 4 bases from J, the gap between germline ends came to 11 bases. Looked up from germline, CDR1 is SGHVS and CDR2 is FQNEAQ. The CDR3 extends over 15 amino acids. CDR3 loop: CASSLGGLGYNEQFF. CDR3 coding DNA: TGTGCCAGCAGCTTAGGGGGGCTAGGGTACAATGAGCAGTTCTTC.

This clone was seen a single time. This sequence joins TRBV18 and TRBJ2-7; TRBD1 matches at 11 bases. The CDR3 has 14 residues. V gave up 2 bases and J gave up 5 bases; unmatched junction bases: 2. In germline, CDR1 is KGHSH, CDR2 LQKENI. CDR3 sequence (DNA): TGTGCCAGCTCACCAGGGACAGGGGGTGACGAGCAGTACTTC. This sequence encodes CASSPGTGGDEQYF.

Only one count was recorded for this clone. The genes are TRBV6-1 and TRBJ1-4; the D is unclear. In germline, CDR1 is MNHNS, CDR2 SASEGT. This CDR3 has 14 amino acids. The V end was cut by 4 bases, the J end by 3 bases, with 9 bases between. CDR3: CASSVGRANEKLFF. Written as DNA, the CDR3 is TGTGCCAGCAGTGTCGGCCGGGCTAATGAAAAACTGTTTTTT.

This clone was seen more than once but under ten times. This chain connects TRBV27 to TRBJ1-1; the D is unclear. The V end was cut by 5 bases, the J end by 1 base, with 8 bases between. This CDR3 spans 13 amino acids. Germline CDR1 is MNHEY and CDR2 is SMNVEV (reference sequence). The CDR3 here is CASSRPGNTEAFF. The CDR3 nucleotides are TGTGCCAGCAGTCGGCCAGGGAACACTGAAGCTTTCTTT.

This clone has only a few counts. The chain has TRBV27 and TRBJ2-1, with 9 bases that match TRBD1. This CDR3 contains 17 residues. After removal of 6 bases from V and 8 bases from J, the junction contained 17 bases not matched to a gene. Germline V gene sequence: CDR1 MNHEY, CDR2 SMNVEV (reference sequence). The CDR3 region is CASRIRSGTGTFYEQFF. The CDR3 bases are TGTGCCAGCAGGATTAGAAGCGGGACAGGGACGTTTTATGAGCAGTTCTTC.

The chain joins TRBV7-9 to TRBJ2-7; D remains unclear. Per germline, CDR1 SEHNR and CDR2 FQNEAQ (reference sequence). V was clipped by 3 bases and J by 5 bases, with 14 bases between them. The CDR3 covers 14 residues. CDR3 protein: CASSLGLRLDEQYF. CDR3 nucleotide sequence: TGTGCCAGCAGCTTGGGTCTGAGATTGGACGAGCAGTACTTC.